This T cell receptor beta chain was found in a study of cytotoxic CD8 clonotypes in ibrutinib-treated CLL. Germline lookup yields CDR1 KGHSH and CDR2 LQKENI. The CDR3 extends over 15 amino acids. V dropped 3 bases and J dropped 6; count of bases not matched to a gene: 3. Assay used: immunoSEQ multiplex PCR; TCRdb lists only in-frame clones, some missing. This sample has tens of thousands of clones, with about 64% found just once. The sequence was collected from a human donor with chronic lymphocytic leukemia. Sequenced here: PBMCs, sampled after 12 months of ibrutinib treatment. The chain couples TRBV18 to TRBJ2-1; 12 nucleotides align to TRBD2. CDR3 in DNA: TGTGCCAGCTCACCCGGACTAGCGGGGCTCAATGAGCAGTTCTTC. It codes for CASSPGLAGLNEQFF.